Sequencing of this T cell receptor beta chain was carried out in a study of T cell responses to AZD1222 COVID-19 vaccine. Study conclusions and caveats: Nearly half of the spike-specific TCRs reportedly recognize variant regions that carry no mutations. Every sample of the repertoires postdated the peak T cell response. Spike was spanned by vaccine-associated CD4 TCRs, with dominance at 160-218 and 743-854.

Pooling of second doses given at about 4 or about 12 weeks was done. On this clone: Its specificity is not known.

Libraries were prepared by immunoSEQ multiplex PCR; TCRdb keeps only in-frame clonotypes and omits some of them. The sample yields roughly 50,000 clones, about 89% seen once. V lost 6 bases to trimming and J lost 0 bases; unmatched junction nucleotides: 4. Germline CDR1 and CDR2: MNHEY and SVGAGI. The CDR3 sequence is 15 residues long. This rearrangement joins TRBV6-5 to TRBJ2-3; TRBD1 aligns across 9 bases. Source: peripheral blood, taken 28 days after the second AZD1222 dose. This TCR was sampled from an adult who received the AZD1222 COVID-19 vaccine. This chain's CDR3 is CASRRTGVSTDTQYF. The CDR3 region has the DNA TGTGCCAGCAGACGGACAGGGGTCAGCACAGATACGCAGTATTTT.